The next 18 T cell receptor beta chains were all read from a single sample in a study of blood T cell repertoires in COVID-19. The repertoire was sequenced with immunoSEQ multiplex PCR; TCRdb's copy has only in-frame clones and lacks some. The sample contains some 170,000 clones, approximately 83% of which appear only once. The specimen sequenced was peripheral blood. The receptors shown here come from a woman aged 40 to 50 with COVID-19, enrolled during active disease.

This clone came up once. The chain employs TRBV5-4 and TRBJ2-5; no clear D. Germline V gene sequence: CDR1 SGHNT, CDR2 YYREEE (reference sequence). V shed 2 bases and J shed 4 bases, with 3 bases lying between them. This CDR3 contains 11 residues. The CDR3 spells CASSFGETQYF. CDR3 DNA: TGTGCCAGCAGCTTCGGAGAGACCCAGTACTTC.

DNA of the CDR3: TGCGCCAGCATCCCGACTAGCGGGAGAACAGATACGCAGTATTTT. It specifies CASIPTSGRTDTQYF. The rearrangement joins TRBV10-2 to TRBJ2-3; 12 bases match TRBD2. The CDR3 runs 15 residues. Germline CDR1 reads WSHSY; CDR2 reads SAAADI. With V trimmed by 7 bases and J by 3 bases, 5 bases remained unmatched.

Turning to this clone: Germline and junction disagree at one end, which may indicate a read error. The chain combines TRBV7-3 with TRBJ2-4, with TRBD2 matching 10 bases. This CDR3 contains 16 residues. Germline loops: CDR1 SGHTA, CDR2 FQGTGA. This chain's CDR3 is CASSLNRPQREGRLFF. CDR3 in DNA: TGTGCCAGCAGCTTAAACAGGCCTCAGCGGGAGGGCCGGTTGTTTTTC.

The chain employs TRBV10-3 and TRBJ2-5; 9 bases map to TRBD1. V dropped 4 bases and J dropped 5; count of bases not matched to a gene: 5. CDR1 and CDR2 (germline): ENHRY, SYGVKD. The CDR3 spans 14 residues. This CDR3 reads CAISGTGGRETQYF. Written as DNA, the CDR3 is TGTGCCATCAGTGGCACAGGGGGCCGTGAGACCCAGTACTTC.

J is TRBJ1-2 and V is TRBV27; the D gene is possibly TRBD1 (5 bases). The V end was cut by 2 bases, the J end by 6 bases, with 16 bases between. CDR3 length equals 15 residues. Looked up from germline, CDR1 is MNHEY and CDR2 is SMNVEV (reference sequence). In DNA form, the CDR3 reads TGTGCCAGCAGTTTACTTGGGGCGCGGAATGATGGCTACACCTTC. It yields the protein CASSLLGARNDGYTF.

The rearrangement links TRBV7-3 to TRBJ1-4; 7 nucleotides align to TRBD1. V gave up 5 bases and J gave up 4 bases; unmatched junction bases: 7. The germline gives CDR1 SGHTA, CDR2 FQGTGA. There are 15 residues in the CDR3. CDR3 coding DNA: TGTGCCAGCAGCCCGACAGGGCGGGTTAATGAAAAACTGTTTTTT. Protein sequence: CASSPTGRVNEKLFF.

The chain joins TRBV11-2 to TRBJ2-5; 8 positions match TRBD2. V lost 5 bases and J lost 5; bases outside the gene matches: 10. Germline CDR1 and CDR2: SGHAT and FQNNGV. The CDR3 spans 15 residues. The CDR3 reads CASSPGLGVSETQYF. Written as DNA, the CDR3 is TGTGCCAGCAGCCCGGGACTAGGAGTAAGTGAGACCCAGTACTTC. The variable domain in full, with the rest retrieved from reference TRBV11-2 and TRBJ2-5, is EAGVAQSPRYKIIEKRQSVAFWCNPISGHATLYWYQQILGQGPKLLIQFQNNGVVDDSQLPKDRFSAERLKGVDSTLKIQPAKLEDSAVYLCASSPGLGVSETQYFGPGTRLLVL.

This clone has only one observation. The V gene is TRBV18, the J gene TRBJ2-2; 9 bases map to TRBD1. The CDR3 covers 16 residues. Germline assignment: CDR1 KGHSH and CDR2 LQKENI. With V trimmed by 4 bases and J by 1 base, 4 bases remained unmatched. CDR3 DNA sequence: TGTGCCAGCTCACTATCGGGACAGGGGAACACCGGGGAGCTGTTTTTT. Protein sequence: CASSLSGQGNTGELFF.

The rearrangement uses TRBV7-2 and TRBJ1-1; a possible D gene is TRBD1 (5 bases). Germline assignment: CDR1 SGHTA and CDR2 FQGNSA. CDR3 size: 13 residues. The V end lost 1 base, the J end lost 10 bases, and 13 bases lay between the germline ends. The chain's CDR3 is CASSLGGGVPAFF. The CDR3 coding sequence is TGTGCCAGCAGCTTAGGTGGGGGGGTACCAGCTTTCTTT.

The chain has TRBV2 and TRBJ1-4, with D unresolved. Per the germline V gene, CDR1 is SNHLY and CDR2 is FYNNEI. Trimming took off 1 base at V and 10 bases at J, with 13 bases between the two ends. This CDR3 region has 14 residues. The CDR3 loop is CASSEDLGSGKLFF. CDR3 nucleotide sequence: TGTGCCAGCAGTGAAGATTTGGGAAGCGGAAAACTGTTTTTT.

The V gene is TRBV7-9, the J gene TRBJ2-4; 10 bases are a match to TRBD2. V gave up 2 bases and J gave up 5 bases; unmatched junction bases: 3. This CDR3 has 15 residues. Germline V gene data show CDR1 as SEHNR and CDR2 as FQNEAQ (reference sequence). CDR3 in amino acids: CASSLRTSGENIQYF. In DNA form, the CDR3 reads TGTGCCAGCAGCTTAAGGACTAGCGGAGAAAACATTCAGTACTTC.

CDR3 in amino acids: CASSIGGYVGGAFF. The CDR3 DNA follows: TGTGCCAGTAGTATCGGAGGATACGTCGGCGGAGCTTTCTTT. This chain connects TRBV19 to TRBJ1-1, with D unresolved. In germline, CDR1 is LNHDA, CDR2 SQIVND (reference sequence). CDR3 length: 14 amino acids. Trimming removed 3 bases from V and 10 bases from J, with 18 bases in between.

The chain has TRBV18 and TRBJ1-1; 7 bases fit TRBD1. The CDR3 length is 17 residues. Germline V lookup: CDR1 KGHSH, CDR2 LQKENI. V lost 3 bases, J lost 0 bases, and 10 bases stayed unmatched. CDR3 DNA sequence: TGTGCCAGCTCACCGTCCAAGACAGGGTTGTTGAACACTGAAGCTTTCTTT. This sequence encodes CASSPSKTGLLNTEAFF.

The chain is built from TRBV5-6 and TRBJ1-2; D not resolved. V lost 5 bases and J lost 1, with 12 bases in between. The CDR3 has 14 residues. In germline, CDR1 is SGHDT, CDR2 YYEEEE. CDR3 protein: CASRPIGVNYGYTF. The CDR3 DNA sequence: TGTGCCAGCAGGCCGATCGGGGTTAACTATGGCTACACCTTC.

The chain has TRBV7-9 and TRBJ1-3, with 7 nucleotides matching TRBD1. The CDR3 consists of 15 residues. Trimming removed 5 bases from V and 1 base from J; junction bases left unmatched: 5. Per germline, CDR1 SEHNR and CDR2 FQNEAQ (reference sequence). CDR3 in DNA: TGTGCCAGCAGCCTCACCAGGGGGTCTGGAAACACCATATATTTT. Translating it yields CASSLTRGSGNTIYF.

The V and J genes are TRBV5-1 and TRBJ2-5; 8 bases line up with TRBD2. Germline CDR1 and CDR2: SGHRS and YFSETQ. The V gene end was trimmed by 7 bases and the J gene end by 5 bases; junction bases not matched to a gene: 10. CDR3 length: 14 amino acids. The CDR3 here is CASGGSGAVETQYF. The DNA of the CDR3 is TGCGCCAGCGGGGGTAGCGGGGCGGTCGAGACCCAGTACTTC.

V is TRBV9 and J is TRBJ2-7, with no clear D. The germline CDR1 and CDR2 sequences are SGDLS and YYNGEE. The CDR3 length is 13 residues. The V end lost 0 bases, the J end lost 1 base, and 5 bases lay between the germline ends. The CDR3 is CASSVATSYEQYF. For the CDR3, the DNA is TGTGCCAGCAGCGTAGCTACTTCCTACGAGCAGTACTTC.

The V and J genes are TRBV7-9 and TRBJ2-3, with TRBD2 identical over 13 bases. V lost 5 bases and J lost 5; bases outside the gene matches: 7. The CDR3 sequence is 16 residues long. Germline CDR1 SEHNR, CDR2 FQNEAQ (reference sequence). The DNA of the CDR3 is TGTGCCAGCAGCGAAGGGACTAGCGGGAATAGAGATACGCAGTATTTT. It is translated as CASSEGTSGNRDTQYF.